These 15 T cell receptor beta chains were sequenced from one sample in a study of OX40 agonist ivuxolimab in advanced cancers. Data came from immunoSEQ multiplex PCR; TCRdb stores just in-frame clones and leaves some out. The sample records around 65,000 clones, more than 85% being singletons. The material was CD4+ or CD8+ T cells sorted from blood, obtained in a trial of the OX40 agonist ivuxolimab. These receptors all stem from an adult with an advanced solid tumor such as melanoma, head and neck, liver or kidney cancer.

V usage is TRBV27 and J usage is TRBJ2-7; D remains unclear. The CDR3 consists of 12 residues. Germline loops: CDR1 MNHEY, CDR2 SMNVEV (reference sequence). Trimming removed 6 bases from V and 7 bases from J, with 13 bases in between. This CDR3 is CASSLDLWEQYF. CDR3 sequence (DNA): TGTGCCAGCAGCCTGGACCTTTGGGAGCAGTACTTC.

This clone was recorded once. The rearrangement uses TRBV5-1 and TRBJ2-7; tentative D call: TRBD2 (6 bases). The CDR3 runs 11 residues. Trimming removed 3 bases from V and 6 bases from J, with 7 bases in between. Germline assignment: CDR1 SGHRS and CDR2 YFSETQ. The CDR3 sequence is CASSWGVEQYF. Written as DNA, the CDR3 is TGCGCCAGCAGCTGGGGGGTCGAGCAGTACTTC. The full variable domain, completed using reference TRBV5-1 and TRBJ2-7, is KAGVTQTPRYLIKTRGQQVTLSCSPISGHRSVSWYQQTPGQGLQFLFEYFSETQRNKGNFPGRFSGRQFSNSRSEMNVSTLELGDSALYLCASSWGVEQYFGPGTRLTVT.

Here the CDR3 reads CASALRHRDNGYTF. The CDR3 nucleotides read TGTGCCAGCGCTCTCCGACACCGCGACAATGGCTACACCTTC. V gene TRBV27 combines with J gene TRBJ1-2; no definite D call. This CDR3 contains 14 residues. Germline V lookup: CDR1 MNHEY, CDR2 SMNVEV (reference sequence). V gave up 8 bases and J gave up 6 bases, with 19 bases separating them.

V is TRBV5-6 and J is TRBJ2-5; maybe TRBD1 (5 bases). The V end was cut by 3 bases, the J end by 5 bases, with 17 bases between. Germline V CDR1 and CDR2: SGHDT, YYEEEE. The CDR3 contains 15 residues. For the CDR3, the DNA is TGTGCCAGCAGCTCAGCGCCCAGGGTGGGTGAGACCCAGTACTTC. Amino acids: CASSSAPRVGETQYF.

In its sample, this clone was seen once. The chain couples TRBV10-1 to TRBJ2-3; the match to TRBD2 covers 7 bases. Germline trimming cut 6 bases from V and 2 bases from J; bases unmatched to any gene: 5. The germline gives CDR1 WNHNN, CDR2 SYGVQD (reference sequence). The CDR3 length is 14 residues. The CDR3 nucleotides are TGCGCCAGCAGCGAAGCGGGGTACACAGATACGCAGTATTTT. The encoded protein is CASSEAGYTDTQYF.

This clone was observed once. The V and J genes are TRBV7-9 and TRBJ1-5; possibly TRBD1 for D (5 bases). The germline gives CDR1 SEHNR, CDR2 FQNEAQ (reference sequence). The CDR3 runs to 14 residues. V was clipped by 5 bases and J by 0 bases, with 8 bases between them. This CDR3 reads CASSPTGSNQPQHF. The CDR3 DNA reads TGTGCCAGCAGCCCCACAGGTAGCAATCAGCCCCAGCATTTT. Full variable domain (missing parts from reference TRBV7-9 and TRBJ1-5): DTGVSQNPRHKITKRGQNVTFRCDPISEHNRLYWYRQTLGQGPEFLTYFQNEAQLEKSRLLSDRFSAERPKGSFSTLEIQRTEQGDSAMYLCASSPTGSNQPQHFGDGTRLSIL.

The chain recombines TRBV12-5 with TRBJ2-1; 9 bases align to TRBD1. CDR3 length: 15 amino acids. Germline V gene sequence: CDR1 LGHNT, CDR2 FRNRAP. J was trimmed by 9 bases and V by 7 bases; bases with no gene match: 13. CDR3 amino acids: CASVETGTGFTEQFF. Written as DNA, the CDR3 is TGTGCTAGTGTCGAAACCGGGACAGGGTTTACTGAGCAGTTCTTC.

The rearrangement links TRBV5-6 to TRBJ2-4; D gene unclear. With 4 bases removed from V and 12 bases from J, the gap between germline ends came to 14 bases. Germline CDR1 is SGHDT and CDR2 is YYEEEE. The CDR3 is 12 residues long. The CDR3, as DNA: TGTGCCAGCAGCCGAGGACGGAATTCTCAGTACTTC. Its translation: CASSRGRNSQYF. Looking up the rest from reference TRBV5-6 and TRBJ2-4 gives the full variable domain: DAGVTQSPTHLIKTRGQQVTLRCSPKSGHDTVSWYQQALGQGPQFIFQYYEEEERQRGNFPDRFSGHQFPNYSSELNVNALLLGDSALYLCASSRGRNSQYFGAGTRLSVL.

The rearrangement uses TRBV5-4 and TRBJ2-3, with a tentative D call TRBD2 (6 bases). This CDR3 spans 14 amino acids. Germline lookup yields CDR1 SGHNT and CDR2 YYREEE (reference sequence). Deletions cut 7 bases from V and 3 bases from J, with 15 bases between. CDR3 in DNA: TGTGCCAGCGCCCGTGACGGGGGAACAGATACGCAGTATTTT. Residues: CASARDGGTDTQYF.

CDR3 residues: CASSLSTDTQYF. The CDR3 bases are TGTGCCTCGAGCCTTTCCACAGATACGCAGTATTTT. The V gene is TRBV18, the J gene TRBJ2-3; no clear D gene. CDR1 is KGHSH, CDR2 LQKENI, per germline. V was clipped by 11 bases and J by 2 bases, with 11 bases between them. The CDR3 runs to 12 residues. Filled out from reference TRBV18 and TRBJ2-3, the complete variable domain reads NAGVMQNPRHLVRRRGQEARLRCSPMKGHSHVYWYRQLPEEGLKFMVYLQKENIIDESGMPKERFSAEFPKEGPSILRIQQVVRGDSAAYFCASSLSTDTQYFGPGTRLTVL.

The chain has TRBV19 and TRBJ2-2, with 11 bases matching TRBD1. Per germline, CDR1 LNHDA and CDR2 SQIVND (reference sequence). The CDR3 is 13 residues long. Trimming cost V 9 bases and J 7 bases; bases outside gene matches: 4. In nucleotides, the CDR3 is TGTGCCAGCAGGACAGGGGGCCACGGGGAGCTGTTTTTT. It is translated as CASRTGGHGELFF.

The chain is built from TRBV28 and TRBJ1-2, with 11 bases lining up with TRBD1. CDR3 length: 15 amino acids. The germline V gene encodes CDR1 MDHEN and CDR2 SYDVKM. V was pared by 6 bases and J by 4 bases, with 7 bases of the junction left unmatched. CDR3 sequence (DNA): TGTGCCAGCAGCAACCCCGGACAGGGGGCCTATGGCTACACCTTC. Its protein is CASSNPGQGAYGYTF.

The chain links TRBV7-6 to TRBJ2-3; D may match TRBD1 or TRBD2 (5 bases each). From germline, CDR1 is SGHVS and CDR2 FNYEAQ. CDR3 length: 12 residues. Trimming removed 3 bases at V and 5 bases at J, with 6 bases between. CDR3 DNA: TGTGCCAGCAGCTTTGGGGGAGATACGCAGTATTTT. Amino acid sequence: CASSFGGDTQYF.

V is TRBV7-3 and J is TRBJ2-2, with a tentative D call TRBD1 (6 bases). The germline CDR1 and CDR2 sequences are SGHTA and FQGTGA. There are 15 residues in the CDR3. The ends were cut back, 5 bases at V and 6 bases at J, with 16 bases in the middle. The chain's CDR3 is CASSHGTPGAGELFF. The CDR3 coding sequence is TGTGCCAGCAGCCACGGGACACCCGGGGCCGGGGAGCTGTTTTTT.

The chain recombines TRBV27 with TRBJ2-1; D remains unclear. The V gene lost 3 bases and the J gene lost 6 bases, with 12 bases spanning the gap. This CDR3 region has 14 residues. Germline CDR1 is MNHEY and CDR2 is SMNVEV (reference sequence). CDR3 residues: CASSFLSPANEQFF. For the CDR3, the DNA is TGTGCCAGCAGTTTCTTAAGTCCGGCCAATGAGCAGTTCTTC.